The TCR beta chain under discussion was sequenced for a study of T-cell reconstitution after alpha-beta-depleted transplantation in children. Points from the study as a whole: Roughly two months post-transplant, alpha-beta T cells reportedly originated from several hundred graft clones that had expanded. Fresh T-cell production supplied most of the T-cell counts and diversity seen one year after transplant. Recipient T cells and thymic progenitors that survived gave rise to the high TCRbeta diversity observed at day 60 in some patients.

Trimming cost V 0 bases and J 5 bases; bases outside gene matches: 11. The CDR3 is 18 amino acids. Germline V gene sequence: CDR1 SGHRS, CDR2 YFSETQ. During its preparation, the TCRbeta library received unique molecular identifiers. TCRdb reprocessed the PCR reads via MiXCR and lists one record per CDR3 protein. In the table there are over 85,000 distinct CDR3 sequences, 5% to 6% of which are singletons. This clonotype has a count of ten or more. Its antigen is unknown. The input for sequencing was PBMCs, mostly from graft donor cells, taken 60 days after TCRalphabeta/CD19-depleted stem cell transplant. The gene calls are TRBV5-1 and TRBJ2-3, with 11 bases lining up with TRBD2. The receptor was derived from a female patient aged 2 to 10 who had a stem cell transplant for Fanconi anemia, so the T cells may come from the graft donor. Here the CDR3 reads CASSLVKGVAGGQDTQYF. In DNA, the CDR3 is TGCGCCAGCAGCTTGGTAAAGGGTGTAGCGGGGGGGCAAGATACGCAGTATTTT.